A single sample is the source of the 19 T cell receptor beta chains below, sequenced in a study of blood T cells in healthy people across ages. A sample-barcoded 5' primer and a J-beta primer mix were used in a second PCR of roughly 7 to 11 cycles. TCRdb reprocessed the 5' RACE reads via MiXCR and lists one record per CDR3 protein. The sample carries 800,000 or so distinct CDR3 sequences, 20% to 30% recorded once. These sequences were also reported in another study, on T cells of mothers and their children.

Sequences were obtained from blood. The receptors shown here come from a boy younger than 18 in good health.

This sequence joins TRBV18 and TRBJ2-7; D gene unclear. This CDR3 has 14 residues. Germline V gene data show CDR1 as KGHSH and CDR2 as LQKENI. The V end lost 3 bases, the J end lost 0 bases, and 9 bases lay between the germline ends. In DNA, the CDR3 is TGTGCCAGCTCACCTGACGCGAGCTCCTACGAGCAGTACTTC. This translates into CASSPDASSYEQYF.

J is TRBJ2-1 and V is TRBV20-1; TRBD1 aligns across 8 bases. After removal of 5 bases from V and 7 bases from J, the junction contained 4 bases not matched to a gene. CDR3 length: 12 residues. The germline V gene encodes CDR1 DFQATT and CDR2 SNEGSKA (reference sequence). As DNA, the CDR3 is TGCAGTGCTGAGGACAGGGTAAATGAGCAGTTCTTC. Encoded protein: CSAEDRVNEQFF.

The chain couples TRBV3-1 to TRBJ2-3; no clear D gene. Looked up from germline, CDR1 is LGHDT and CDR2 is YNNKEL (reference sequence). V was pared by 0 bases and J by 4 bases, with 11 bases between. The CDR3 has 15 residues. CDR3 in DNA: TGTGCCAGCAGCCAAGATCCAGACGTGGCAGATACGCAGTATTTT. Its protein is CASSQDPDVADTQYF.

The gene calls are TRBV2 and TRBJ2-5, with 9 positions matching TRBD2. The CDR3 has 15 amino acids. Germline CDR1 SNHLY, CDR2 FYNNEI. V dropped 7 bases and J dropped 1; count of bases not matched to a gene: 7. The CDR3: CASIPGLAAQETQYF. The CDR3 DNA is TGTGCCAGCATACCGGGACTAGCTGCCCAAGAGACCCAGTACTTC.

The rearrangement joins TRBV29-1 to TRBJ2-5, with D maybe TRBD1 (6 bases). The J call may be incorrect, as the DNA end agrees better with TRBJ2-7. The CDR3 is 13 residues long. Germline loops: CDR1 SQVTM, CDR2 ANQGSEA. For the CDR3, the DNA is TGCAGCGTTCTGGCAGGGGCCAACTACGAGCAGTACTTC. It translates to CSVLAGANYEQYF.

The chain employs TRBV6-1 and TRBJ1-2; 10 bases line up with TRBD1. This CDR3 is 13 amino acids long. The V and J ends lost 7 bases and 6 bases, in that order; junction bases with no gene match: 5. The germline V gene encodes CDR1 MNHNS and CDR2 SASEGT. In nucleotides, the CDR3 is TGTGCCAGCAATGACAGGGGGCAGGATGGCTACACCTTC. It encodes CASNDRGQDGYTF.

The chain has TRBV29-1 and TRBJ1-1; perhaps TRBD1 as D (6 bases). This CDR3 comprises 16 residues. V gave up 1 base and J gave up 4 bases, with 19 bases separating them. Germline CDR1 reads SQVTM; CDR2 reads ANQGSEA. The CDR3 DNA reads TGCAGCGTTGAAGTCCCCAGGCCAGGGGCATCCACTGAAGCTTTCTTT. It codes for CSVEVPRPGASTEAFF.

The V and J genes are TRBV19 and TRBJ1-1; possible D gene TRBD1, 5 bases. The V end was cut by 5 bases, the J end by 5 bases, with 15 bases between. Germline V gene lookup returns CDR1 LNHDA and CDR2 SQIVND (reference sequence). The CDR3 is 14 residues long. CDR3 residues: CASSPGSWGTEAFF. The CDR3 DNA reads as TGTGCCAGTAGTCCAGGGAGCTGGGGGACTGAAGCTTTCTTT. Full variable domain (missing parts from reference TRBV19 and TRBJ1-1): DGGITQSPKYLFRKEGQNVTLSCEQNLNHDAMYWYRQDPGQGLRLIYYSQIVNDFQKGDIAEGYSVSREKKESFPLTVTSAQKNPTAFYLCASSPGSWGTEAFFGQGTRLTVV.

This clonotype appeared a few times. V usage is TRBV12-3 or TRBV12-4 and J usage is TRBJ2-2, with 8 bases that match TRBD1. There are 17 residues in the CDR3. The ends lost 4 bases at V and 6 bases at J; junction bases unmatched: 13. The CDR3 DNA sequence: TGTGCCAGCAGTTCAACCCGCAGGGGGCCCGAAGCCGGGGAGCTGTTTTTT. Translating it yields CASSSTRRGPEAGELFF.

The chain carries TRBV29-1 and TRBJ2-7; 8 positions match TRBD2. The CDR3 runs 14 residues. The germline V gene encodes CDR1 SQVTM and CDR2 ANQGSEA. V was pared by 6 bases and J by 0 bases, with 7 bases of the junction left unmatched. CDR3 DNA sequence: TGCAGCGTCGGAGTAGCGGGATCCTCCTACGAGCAGTACTTC. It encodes CSVGVAGSSYEQYF.

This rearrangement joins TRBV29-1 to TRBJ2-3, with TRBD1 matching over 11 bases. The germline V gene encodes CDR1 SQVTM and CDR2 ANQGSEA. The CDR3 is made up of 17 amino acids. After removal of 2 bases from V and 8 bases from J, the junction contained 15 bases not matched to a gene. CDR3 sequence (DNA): TGCAGCGTTGAACCCTGGAGGACAGGGGGCTTGCGGGGTACGCAGTATTTT. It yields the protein CSVEPWRTGGLRGTQYF.

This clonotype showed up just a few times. For the CDR3, the DNA is TGTGCCAGCAGTTTCGTGCTAGCGGTGGAGACCCAGTACTTC. This sequence encodes CASSFVLAVETQYF. The rearrangement uses TRBV28 and TRBJ2-5; 7 nucleotides line up with TRBD2. This CDR3 is built from 14 residues. Germline V lookup: CDR1 MDHEN, CDR2 SYDVKM. V gave up 3 bases and J gave up 5 bases; unmatched junction bases: 6.

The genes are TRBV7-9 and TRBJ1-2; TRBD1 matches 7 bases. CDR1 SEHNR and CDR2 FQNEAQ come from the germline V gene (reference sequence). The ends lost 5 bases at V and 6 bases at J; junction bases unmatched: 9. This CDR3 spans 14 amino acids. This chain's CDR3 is CASSPSIQGDGYTF. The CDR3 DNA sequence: TGTGCCAGCAGCCCGAGTATTCAGGGGGATGGCTACACCTTC.

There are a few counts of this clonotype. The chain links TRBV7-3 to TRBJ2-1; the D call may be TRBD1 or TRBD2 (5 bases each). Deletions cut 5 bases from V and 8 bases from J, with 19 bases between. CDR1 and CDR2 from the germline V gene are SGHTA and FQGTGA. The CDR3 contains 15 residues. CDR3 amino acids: CASSALPGSGYEQFF. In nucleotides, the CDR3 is TGTGCCAGCAGCGCACTCCCAGGGAGCGGTTATGAGCAGTTCTTC.

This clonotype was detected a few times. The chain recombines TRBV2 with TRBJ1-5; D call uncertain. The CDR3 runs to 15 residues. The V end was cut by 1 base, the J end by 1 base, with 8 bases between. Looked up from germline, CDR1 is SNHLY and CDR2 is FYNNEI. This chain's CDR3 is CASSEEAMSNQPQHF. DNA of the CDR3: TGTGCCAGCAGTGAAGAAGCTATGAGCAATCAGCCCCAGCATTTT.

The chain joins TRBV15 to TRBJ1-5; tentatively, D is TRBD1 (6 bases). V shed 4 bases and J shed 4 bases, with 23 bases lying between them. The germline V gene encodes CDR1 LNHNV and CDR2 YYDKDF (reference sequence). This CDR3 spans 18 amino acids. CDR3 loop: CATSKGGRGAQLNQPQHF. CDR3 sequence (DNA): TGTGCCACCAGCAAAGGGGGGAGGGGGGCCCAGCTGAATCAGCCCCAGCATTTT.

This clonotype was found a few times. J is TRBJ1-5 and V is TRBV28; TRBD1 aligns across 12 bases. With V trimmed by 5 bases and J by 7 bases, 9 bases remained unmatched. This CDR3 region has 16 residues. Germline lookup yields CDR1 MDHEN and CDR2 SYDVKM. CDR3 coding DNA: TGTGCCAGCAGTGCCTGGGGACAGGGGGCATGGCAGCCCCAGCATTTT. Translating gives CASSAWGQGAWQPQHF.

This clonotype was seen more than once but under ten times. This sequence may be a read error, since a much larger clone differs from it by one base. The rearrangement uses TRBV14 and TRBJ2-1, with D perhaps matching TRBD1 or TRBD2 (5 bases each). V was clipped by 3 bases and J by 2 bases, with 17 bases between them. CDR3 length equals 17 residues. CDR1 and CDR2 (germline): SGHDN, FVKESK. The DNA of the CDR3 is TGTGCCAGCAGCCACGTCCCGGGATCGGGACCCTACAATGAGCAGTTCTTC. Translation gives CASSHVPGSGPYNEQFF.

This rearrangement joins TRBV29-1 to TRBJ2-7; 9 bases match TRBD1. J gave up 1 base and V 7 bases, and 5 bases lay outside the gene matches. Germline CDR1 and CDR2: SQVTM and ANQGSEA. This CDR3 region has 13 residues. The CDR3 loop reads CSAGQGPSYEQYF. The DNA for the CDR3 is TGCAGCGCCGGACAGGGGCCATCCTACGAGCAGTACTTC.